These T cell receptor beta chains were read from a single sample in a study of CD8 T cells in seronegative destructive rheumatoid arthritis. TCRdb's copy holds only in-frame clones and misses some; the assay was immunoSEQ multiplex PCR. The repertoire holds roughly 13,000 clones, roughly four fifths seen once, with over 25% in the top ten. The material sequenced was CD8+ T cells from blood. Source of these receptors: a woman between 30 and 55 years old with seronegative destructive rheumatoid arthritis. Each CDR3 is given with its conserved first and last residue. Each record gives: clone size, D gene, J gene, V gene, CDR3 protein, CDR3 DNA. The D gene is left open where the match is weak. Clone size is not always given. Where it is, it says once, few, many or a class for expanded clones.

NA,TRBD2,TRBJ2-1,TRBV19,CASSKTSGGADEQFF,TGTGCCAGTAGTAAGACTAGCGGGGGGGCGGATGAGCAGTTCTTC
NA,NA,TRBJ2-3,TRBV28,CASSSTDTQYF,TGTGCCAGCAGTTCGACAGATACGCAGTATTTT
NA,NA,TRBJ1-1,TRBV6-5,CASRVGSTEAFF,TGTGCCAGCAGGGTGGGGAGCACTGAAGCTTTCTTT
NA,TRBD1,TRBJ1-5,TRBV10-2,CASSEGARQPQHF,TGCGCCAGCAGCGAGGGGGCACGGCAGCCCCAGCATTTT
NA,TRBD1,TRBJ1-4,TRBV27,CASSLTAVDRAPNEKLFF,TGTGCCAGCAGTTTAACGGCCGTAGACAGGGCTCCTAATGAAAAACTGTTTTTT
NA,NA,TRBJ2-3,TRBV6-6,CAALLAPDTQYF,TGTGCCGCCCTGCTAGCACCAGATACGCAGTATTTT
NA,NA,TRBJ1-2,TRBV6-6,CASITGSNGYTF,TGTGCCAGCATCACAGGGTCAAATGGCTACACCTTC
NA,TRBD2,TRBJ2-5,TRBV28,CASSSGLAELQETQYF,TGTGCCAGCAGTTCAGGACTAGCGGAGCTCCAAGAGACCCAGTACTTC
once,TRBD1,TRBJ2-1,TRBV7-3,CASSLYRGNEQFF,TGTGCCAGCAGCTTGTACAGGGGCAATGAGCAGTTCTTC
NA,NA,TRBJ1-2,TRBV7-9,CASSGDYGYTF,TGTGCCAGCTCAGGGGACTATGGCTACACCTTC
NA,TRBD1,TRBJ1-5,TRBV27,CASSSGQENQPQHF,TGTGCCAGCAGTTCTGGACAGGAGAATCAGCCCCAGCATTTT
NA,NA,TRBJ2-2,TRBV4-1,CASTQVVSGELFF,TGCGCCAGCACGCAGGTGGTGTCCGGGGAGCTGTTTTTT
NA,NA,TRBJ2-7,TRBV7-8,CASSSGGGRYYEQYF,TGTGCCAGCAGCTCGGGCGGGGGCCGGTACTACGAGCAGTACTTC
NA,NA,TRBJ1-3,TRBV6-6,CASSPLIPDGNTIYF,TGTGCCAGCAGTCCTTTGATACCAGATGGAAACACCATATATTTT
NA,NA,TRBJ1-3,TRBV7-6,CASSLALNRGLSGNTIYF,TGTGCCAGCAGCTTAGCGCTAAATAGGGGACTCTCGGGAAACACCATATATTTT
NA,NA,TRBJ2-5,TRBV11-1,CASSFADKETQYF,TGTGCCAGCAGCTTCGCGGACAAAGAGACCCAGTACTTC
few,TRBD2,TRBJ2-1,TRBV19,CASSIDRSSGGAGEQFF,TGTGCCAGTAGTATAGATAGGAGTAGCGGGGGGGCAGGCGAGCAGTTCTTC
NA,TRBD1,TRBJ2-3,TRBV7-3,CASSPIPGQGTDTQYF,TGTGCCAGCAGCCCTATACCGGGACAGGGGACGGATACGCAGTATTTT
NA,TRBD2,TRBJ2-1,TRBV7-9,CASSWSGGYYNEQFF,TGTGCCAGCAGCTGGTCGGGGGGATACTACAATGAGCAGTTCTTC
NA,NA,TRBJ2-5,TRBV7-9,CASSPPAGRVETQYF,TGTGCCAGCAGCCCACCCGCAGGGCGAGTGGAGACCCAGTACTTC
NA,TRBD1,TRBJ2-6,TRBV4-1,CASSQLLGTGGFSGANVLTF,TGCGCCAGCAGCCAACTCCTCGGGACAGGCGGATTCTCTGGGGCCAACGTCCTGACTTTC
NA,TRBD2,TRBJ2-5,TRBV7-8,CASSPDSSGGYQETQYF,TGTGCCAGCAGCCCAGACTCTAGCGGGGGGTACCAAGAGACCCAGTACTTC
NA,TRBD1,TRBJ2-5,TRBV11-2,CASSFGTDQETQYF,TGTGCCAGCAGCTTCGGGACAGACCAAGAGACCCAGTACTTC
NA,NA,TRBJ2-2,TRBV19,CASHPGTWEFGAGELFF,TGTGCCAGTCACCCCGGGACATGGGAGTTCGGAGCCGGGGAGCTGTTTTTT
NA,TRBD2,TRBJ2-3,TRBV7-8,CASSPRTSGGIDTQYF,TGTGCCAGCAGCCCTCGGACTAGCGGGGGGATAGATACGCAGTATTTT
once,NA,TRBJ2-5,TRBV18,CASSWDFRETQYF,TGTGCCAGCTCATGGGACTTTAGAGAGACCCAGTACTTC
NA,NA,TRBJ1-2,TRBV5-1,CASTKGDYGYTF,TGCGCCAGCACCAAGGGGGACTATGGCTACACCTTC
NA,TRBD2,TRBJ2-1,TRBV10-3,CAIGGVGDNEQFF,TGTGCCATCGGGGGGGTGGGGGACAATGAGCAGTTCTTC
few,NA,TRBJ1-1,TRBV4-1,CASSQVRNTEAFF,TGCGCCAGCAGCCAGGTGAGGAACACTGAAGCTTTCTTT